The 13 T cell receptor beta chains below come from one sample, sequenced in a study of cytomegalovirus exposure and HLA in healthy donors. A multiplex PCR was run with 60 Vbeta primers and 13 Jbeta primers. This table comes from immunoSEQ multiplex PCR, and its TCRdb copy is limited to in-frame clones, with some not included. The sample lists 120,000 or so clones; about three quarters were seen once. Sequenced sample: PBMCs. These receptors were taken from a human donor in good health.

This rearrangement joins TRBV19 to TRBJ1-5, with 11 positions matching TRBD1. CDR1 LNHDA and CDR2 SQIVND come from the germline V gene (reference sequence). The CDR3 runs to 15 residues. V was pared by 3 bases and J by 6 bases, with 4 bases of the junction left unmatched. This CDR3 reads CASSIRTGGGQPQHF. The CDR3 bases are TGTGCCAGTAGTATCCGGACAGGGGGCGGTCAGCCCCAGCATTTT.

The chain has TRBV7-9 and TRBJ1-2; D gene uncertain. Trimming removed 4 bases from V and 4 bases from J, with 16 bases in between. The CDR3 has 15 residues. Per the germline V gene, CDR1 is SEHNR and CDR2 is FQNEAQ (reference sequence). The CDR3 nucleotides read TGTGCCAGCAGCTCGGCGGGTCGGGGAGTCTATGGCTACACCTTC. Translation: CASSSAGRGVYGYTF. The whole variable domain, remainder taken from reference TRBV7-9 and TRBJ1-2, is DTGVSQNPRHKITKRGQNVTFRCDPISEHNRLYWYRQTLGQGPEFLTYFQNEAQLEKSRLLSDRFSAERPKGSFSTLEIQRTEQGDSAMYLCASSSAGRGVYGYTFGSGTRLTVV.

The count of this clone is one. The chain uses TRBV29-1 and TRBJ1-5, with TRBD1 matching 7 bases. This CDR3 spans 13 amino acids. Germline trimming cut 6 bases from V and 4 bases from J; bases unmatched to any gene: 6. Germline CDR1 SQVTM, CDR2 ANQGSEA. CDR3 residues: CSVGDSLNQPQHF. CDR3 in DNA: TGCAGCGTAGGGGACAGTCTAAATCAGCCCCAGCATTTT.

This sequence joins TRBV25-1 and TRBJ2-7; D is possibly TRBD1 (6 bases). CDR3 length equals 14 residues. Trimming pared 5 bases from V and 0 bases from J, leaving 11 bases between. CDR1 is MGHDK and CDR2 is SYGVNS in the germline V gene. CDR3 DNA sequence: TGTGCCAGCAGTCCCTGGGGGCACTCCTACGAGCAGTACTTC. This gives the protein CASSPWGHSYEQYF.

The chain joins TRBV5-6 to TRBJ1-2; weak D call: TRBD1 (5 bases). The CDR3 extends over 12 amino acids. V was clipped by 4 bases and J by 8 bases, with 12 bases between them. Looked up from germline, CDR1 is SGHDT and CDR2 is YYEEEE. This CDR3 is CASSAGRRGYTF. The DNA of the CDR3 is TGTGCCAGCAGCGCGGGACGTCGGGGCTACACCTTC. The full variable domain, in which reference TRBV5-6 and TRBJ1-2 provide the parts outside the CDR3, is DAGVTQSPTHLIKTRGQQVTLRCSPKSGHDTVSWYQQALGQGPQFIFQYYEEEERQRGNFPDRFSGHQFPNYSSELNVNALLLGDSALYLCASSAGRRGYTFGSGTRLTVV.

This chain uses TRBV6-6 with TRBJ2-1, with 7 bases aligning to TRBD2. CDR3 length equals 16 residues. The V gene end was trimmed by 5 bases and the J gene end by 0 bases; junction bases not matched to a gene: 7. Germline V gene lookup returns CDR1 MNHNY and CDR2 SVGAGI (reference sequence). The CDR3 here is CASSPLGGSSYNEQFF. CDR3 bases: TGTGCCAGCAGTCCCTTGGGGGGGAGCTCCTACAATGAGCAGTTCTTC.

The rearrangement joins TRBV28 to TRBJ2-6; 7 bases line up with TRBD1. The CDR3 totals 16 residues. V trimming: 6 bases; J trimming: 4 bases; junction bases outside the gene matches: 9. Per germline, CDR1 MDHEN and CDR2 SYDVKM. CDR3 nucleotides: TGTGCCAGCAGGGACACAGGGGCATCGGGGGCCAACGTCCTGACTTTC. Translation: CASRDTGASGANVLTF.

The rearrangement joins TRBV11-2 to TRBJ1-2; maybe TRBD1 (5 bases). Deletions cut 6 bases from V and 4 bases from J, with 9 bases between. Germline loops: CDR1 SGHAT, CDR2 FQNNGV. The CDR3 consists of 12 residues. The CDR3 reads CASRTRGYGYTF. The DNA of the CDR3 is TGTGCCAGCAGAACAAGGGGCTATGGCTACACCTTC. Using reference TRBV11-2 and TRBJ1-2 for the parts outside the CDR3, the full variable domain is EAGVAQSPRYKIIEKRQSVAFWCNPISGHATLYWYQQILGQGPKLLIQFQNNGVVDDSQLPKDRFSAERLKGVDSTLKIQPAKLEDSAVYLCASRTRGYGYTFGSGTRLTVV.

As regards this clone: One junction end disagrees with the germline gene, perhaps due to a read error. This rearrangement joins TRBV11-2 to TRBJ1-2; TRBD1 is a possible D gene (6 bases). Germline CDR1 is SGHAT and CDR2 is FQNNGV. The CDR3 length is 11 residues. This CDR3 is CASSFGQLSSF. CDR3 DNA: TGTGCCAGCAGCTTCGGACAGCTTAGTTCCTTC.

The chain joins TRBV7-8 to TRBJ2-1; 7 positions match TRBD2. Germline CDR1 and CDR2: SGHVS and FQNEAQ. With 5 bases clipped from V and 4 bases from J, the junction kept 8 bases outside the gene matches. The CDR3 sequence is 15 residues long. CDR3 amino acids: CASSNLGGYYNEQFF. The CDR3 DNA reads as TGTGCCAGCAGCAACCTCGGGGGGTATTACAATGAGCAGTTCTTC.

This chain joins TRBV6-6 and TRBJ2-7, with 7 bases matching TRBD1. Germline CDR1 reads MNHNY; CDR2 reads SVGAGI (reference sequence). The CDR3 is 15 residues long. V dropped 6 bases and J dropped 0; count of bases not matched to a gene: 8. The CDR3 DNA reads TGTGCCAGCAGCCCGGGACAGACAGTCTCCTACGAGCAGTACTTC. This encodes CASSPGQTVSYEQYF.

The sample holds a few counts of this clone. The chain is built from TRBV28 and TRBJ1-5, with 8 bases aligning to TRBD1. The CDR3 runs to 14 residues. J gave up 3 bases and V 5 bases, and 3 bases lay outside the gene matches. Germline CDR1 reads MDHEN; CDR2 reads SYDVKM. This chain's CDR3 is CASSLGQDNQPQHF. The CDR3 DNA follows: TGTGCCAGCAGTCTGGGACAGGACAATCAGCCCCAGCATTTT.

The rearrangement uses TRBV19 and TRBJ2-7, with D possibly TRBD2 on 5 matching bases. The CDR3 length is 13 residues. Germline values: CDR1 LNHDA, CDR2 SQIVND (reference sequence). The germline V and J ends were trimmed by 8 bases and 3 bases, with 14 bases remaining between them. The CDR3 loop reads CASAWTRDYEQYF. The CDR3 bases are TGTGCCAGTGCTTGGACTCGGGACTACGAGCAGTACTTC.